What follows are 5 T cell receptor beta chains derived from one specimen sequenced in a study of T cells after yellow fever vaccination. TCRdb reprocessed the 5' RACE reads via MiXCR and lists one record per CDR3 protein. The sample has 300,000 to 400,000 distinct CDR3 sequences, 8% to 10% seen once. The sample consisted of PBMCs, taken on the day of the first yellow fever vaccination. These receptors were collected from a man between 18 and 29 years old who received the YFV17D yellow fever vaccine.

V usage is TRBV5-1 and J usage is TRBJ2-3, with D possibly matching TRBD2 (7 bases). This CDR3 spans 16 amino acids. V dropped 6 bases and J dropped 0 bases, with 17 bases sitting between them. Germline lookup yields CDR1 SGHRS and CDR2 YFSETQ. Written as DNA, the CDR3 is TGCGCCAGCACCCGAGCCGGGGGGCTTAGCACAGATACGCAGTATTTT. Translated, it gives CASTRAGGLSTDTQYF.

The V gene is TRBV12-3 or TRBV12-4, the J gene TRBJ2-3; 8 positions agree with TRBD1. The J segment lost 4 bases and the V segment lost 0 bases, leaving 6 bases of the junction unmatched. The CDR3 is made up of 16 amino acids. The CDR3 sequence: CASSLAGQDEADTQYF. CDR3 nucleotide sequence: TGTGCCAGCAGTTTAGCGGGACAGGATGAAGCAGATACGCAGTATTTT.

This clonotype was detected a few times. The genes are TRBV6-5 and TRBJ2-1; TRBD2 matches 7 bases. CDR3 length equals 15 residues. Germline V gene lookup returns CDR1 MNHEY and CDR2 SVGAGI. J gave up 5 bases and V 0 bases, and 4 bases lay outside the gene matches. Here the CDR3 reads CASSYSSGVNNEQFF. CDR3 nucleotide sequence: TGTGCCAGCAGTTACTCAAGCGGGGTTAACAATGAGCAGTTCTTC.

In this sample, this clonotype turned up many times. V gene TRBV4-3 combines with J gene TRBJ2-3; possibly TRBD1 for D (6 bases). Trimming shortened V by 1 base and J by 1 base, and 18 bases separated the two germline ends. The CDR3 is 18 residues long. Per the germline V gene, CDR1 is LGHNA and CDR2 is YSLEER. The CDR3, as DNA: TGCGCCAGCAGCCAAGTCAGGGGCAGGGCGTTGGGCACAGATACGCAGTATTTT. Amino acid sequence: CASSQVRGRALGTDTQYF.

The V gene is TRBV4-3, the J gene TRBJ1-5; D not certain. From germline, CDR1 is LGHNA and CDR2 YSLEER. Trimming pared 0 bases from V and 0 bases from J, leaving 6 bases between. CDR3 length: 15 residues. CDR3 amino acids: CASSQERYSNQPQHF. CDR3 sequence (DNA): TGCGCCAGCAGCCAAGAACGGTATAGCAATCAGCCCCAGCATTTT.